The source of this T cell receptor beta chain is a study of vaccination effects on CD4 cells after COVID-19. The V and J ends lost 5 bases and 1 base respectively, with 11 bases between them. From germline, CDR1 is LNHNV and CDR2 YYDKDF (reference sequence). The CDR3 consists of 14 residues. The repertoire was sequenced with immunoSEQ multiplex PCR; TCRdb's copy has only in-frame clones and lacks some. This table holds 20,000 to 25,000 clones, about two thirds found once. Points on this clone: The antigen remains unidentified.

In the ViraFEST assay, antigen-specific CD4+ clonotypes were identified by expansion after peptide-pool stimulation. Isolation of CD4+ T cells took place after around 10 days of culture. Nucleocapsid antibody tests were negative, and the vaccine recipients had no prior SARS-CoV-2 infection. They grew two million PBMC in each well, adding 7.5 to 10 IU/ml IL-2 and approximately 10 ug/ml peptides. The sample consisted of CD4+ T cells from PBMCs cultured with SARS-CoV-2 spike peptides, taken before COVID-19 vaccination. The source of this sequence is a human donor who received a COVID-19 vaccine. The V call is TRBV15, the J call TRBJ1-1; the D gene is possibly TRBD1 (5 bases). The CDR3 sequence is CATSPPQGNTEAFF. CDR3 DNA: TGTGCCACCAGCCCCCCCCAGGGGAACACTGAAGCTTTCTTT.